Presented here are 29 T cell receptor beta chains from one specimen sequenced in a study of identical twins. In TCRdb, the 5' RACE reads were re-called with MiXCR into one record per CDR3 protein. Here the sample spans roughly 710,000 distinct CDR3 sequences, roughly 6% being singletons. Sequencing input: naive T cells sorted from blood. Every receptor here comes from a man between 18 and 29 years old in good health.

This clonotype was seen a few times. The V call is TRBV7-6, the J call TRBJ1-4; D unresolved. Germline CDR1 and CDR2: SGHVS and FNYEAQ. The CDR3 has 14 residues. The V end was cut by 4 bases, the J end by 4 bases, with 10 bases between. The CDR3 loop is CASSSGRFNEKLFF. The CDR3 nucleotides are TGTGCCAGCAGCTCCGGACGGTTTAATGAAAAACTGTTTTTT. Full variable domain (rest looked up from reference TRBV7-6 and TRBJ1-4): GAGVSQSPRYKVTKRGQDVALRCDPISGHVSLYWYRQALGQGPEFLTYFNYEAQQDKSGLPNDRFSAERPEGSISTLTIQRTEQRDSAMYRCASSSGRFNEKLFFGSGTQLSVL.

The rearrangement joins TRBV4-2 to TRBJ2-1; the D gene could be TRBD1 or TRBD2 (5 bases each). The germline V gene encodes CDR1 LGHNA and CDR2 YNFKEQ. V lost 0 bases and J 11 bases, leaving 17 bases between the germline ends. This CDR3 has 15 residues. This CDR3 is CASSQDRDWGNKQFF. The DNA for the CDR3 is TGTGCCAGCAGCCAAGATAGGGATTGGGGGAATAAGCAGTTCTTC.

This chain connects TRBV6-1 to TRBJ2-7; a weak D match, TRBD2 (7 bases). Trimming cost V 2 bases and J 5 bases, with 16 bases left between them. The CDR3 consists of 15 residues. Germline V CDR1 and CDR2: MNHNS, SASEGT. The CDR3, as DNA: TGTGCCAGCAGTGAATTGGGGGGGCCTCGGAACGAGCAGTACTTC. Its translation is CASSELGGPRNEQYF.

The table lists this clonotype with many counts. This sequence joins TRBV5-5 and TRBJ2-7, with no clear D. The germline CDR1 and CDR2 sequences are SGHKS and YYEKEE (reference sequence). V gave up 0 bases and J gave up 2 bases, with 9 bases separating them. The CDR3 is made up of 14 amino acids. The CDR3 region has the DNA TGTGCCAGCAGCTTGGAACTGGCTACCTACGAGCAGTACGTC. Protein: CASSLELATYEQYV.

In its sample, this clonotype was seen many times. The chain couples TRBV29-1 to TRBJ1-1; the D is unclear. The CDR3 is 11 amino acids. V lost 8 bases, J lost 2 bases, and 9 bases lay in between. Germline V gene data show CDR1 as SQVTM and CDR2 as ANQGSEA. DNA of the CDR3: TGCAGCTTTGGGATAAACACTGAAGCTTTCTTT. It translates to CSFGINTEAFF.

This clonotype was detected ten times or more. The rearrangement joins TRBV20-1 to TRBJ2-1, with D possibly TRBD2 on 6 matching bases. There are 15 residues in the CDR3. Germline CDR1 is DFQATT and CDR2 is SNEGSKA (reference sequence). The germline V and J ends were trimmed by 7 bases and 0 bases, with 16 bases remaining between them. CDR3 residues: CSVAIAESSYNEQFF. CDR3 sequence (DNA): TGCAGTGTAGCGATAGCGGAAAGCTCCTACAATGAGCAGTTCTTC.

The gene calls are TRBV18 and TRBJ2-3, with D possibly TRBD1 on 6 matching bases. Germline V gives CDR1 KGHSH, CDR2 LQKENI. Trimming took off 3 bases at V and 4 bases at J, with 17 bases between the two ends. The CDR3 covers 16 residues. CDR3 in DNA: TGTGCCAGCTCACCCCTCGGGACACTTTCTTCAGATACGCAGTATTTT. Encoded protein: CASSPLGTLSSDTQYF.

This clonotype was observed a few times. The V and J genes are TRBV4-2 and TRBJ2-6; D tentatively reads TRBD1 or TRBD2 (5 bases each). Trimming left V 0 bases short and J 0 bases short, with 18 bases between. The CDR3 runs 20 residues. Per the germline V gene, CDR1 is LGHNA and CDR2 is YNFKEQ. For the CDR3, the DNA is TGTGCCAGCAGCCAAGATCCCGGGACGGCCTCCTCCTCTGGGGCCAACGTCCTGACTTTC. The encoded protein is CASSQDPGTASSSGANVLTF.

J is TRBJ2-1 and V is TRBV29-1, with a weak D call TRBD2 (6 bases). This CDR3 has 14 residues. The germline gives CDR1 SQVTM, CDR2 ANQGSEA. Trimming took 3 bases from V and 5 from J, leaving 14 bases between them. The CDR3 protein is CSVDPGLHNNEQFF. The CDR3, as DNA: TGCAGCGTTGATCCGGGACTGCACAACAATGAGCAGTTCTTC.

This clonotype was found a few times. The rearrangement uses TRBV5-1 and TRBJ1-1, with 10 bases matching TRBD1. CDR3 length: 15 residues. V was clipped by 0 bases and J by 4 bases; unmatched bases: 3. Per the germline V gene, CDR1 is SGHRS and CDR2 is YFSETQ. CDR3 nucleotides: TGCGCCAGCAGCTTGGAGACAGGGGGCGTCACTGAAGCTTTCTTT. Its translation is CASSLETGGVTEAFF.

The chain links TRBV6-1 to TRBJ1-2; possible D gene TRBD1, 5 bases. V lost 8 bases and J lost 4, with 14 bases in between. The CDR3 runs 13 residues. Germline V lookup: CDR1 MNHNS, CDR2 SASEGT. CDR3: CASRLRGVYGYTF. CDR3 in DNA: TGTGCCAGCCGCTTGCGGGGGGTCTATGGCTACACCTTC.

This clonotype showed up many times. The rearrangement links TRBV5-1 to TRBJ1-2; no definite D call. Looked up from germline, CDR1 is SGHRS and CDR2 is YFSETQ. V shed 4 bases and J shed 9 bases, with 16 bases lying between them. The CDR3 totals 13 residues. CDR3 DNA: TGCGCCAGCAGCGCGGAGAGAGGGATTCGCTACACCTTC. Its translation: CASSAERGIRYTF.

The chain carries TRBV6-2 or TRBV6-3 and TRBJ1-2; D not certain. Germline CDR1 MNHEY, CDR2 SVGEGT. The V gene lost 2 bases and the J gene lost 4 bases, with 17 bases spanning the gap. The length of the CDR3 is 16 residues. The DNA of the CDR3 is TGTGCCAGCAGTTACAACGATTCCCCGTCCGGCTATGGCTACACCTTC. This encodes CASSYNDSPSGYGYTF.

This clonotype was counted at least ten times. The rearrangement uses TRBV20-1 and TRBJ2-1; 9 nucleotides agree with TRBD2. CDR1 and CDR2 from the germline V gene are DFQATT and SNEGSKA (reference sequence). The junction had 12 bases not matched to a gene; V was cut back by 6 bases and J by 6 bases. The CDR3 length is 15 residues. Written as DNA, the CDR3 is TGCAGTGCCCGGAGGGTAGCGGGAGCTAGCAATGAGCAGTTCTTC. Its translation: CSARRVAGASNEQFF.

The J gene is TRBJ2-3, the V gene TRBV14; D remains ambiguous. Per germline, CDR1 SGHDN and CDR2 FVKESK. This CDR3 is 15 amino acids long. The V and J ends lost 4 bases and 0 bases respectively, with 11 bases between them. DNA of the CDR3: TGTGCCAGCAGCCTAAAGGGATATAGCACAGATACGCAGTATTTT. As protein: CASSLKGYSTDTQYF.

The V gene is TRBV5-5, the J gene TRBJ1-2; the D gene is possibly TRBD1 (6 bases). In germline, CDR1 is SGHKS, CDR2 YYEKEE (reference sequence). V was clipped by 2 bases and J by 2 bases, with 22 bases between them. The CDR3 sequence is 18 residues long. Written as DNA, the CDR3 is TGTGCCAGCAGCTTTCCCGGGGGCGCGGTTGGAAGGAACTATGGCTACACCTTC. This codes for CASSFPGGAVGRNYGYTF.

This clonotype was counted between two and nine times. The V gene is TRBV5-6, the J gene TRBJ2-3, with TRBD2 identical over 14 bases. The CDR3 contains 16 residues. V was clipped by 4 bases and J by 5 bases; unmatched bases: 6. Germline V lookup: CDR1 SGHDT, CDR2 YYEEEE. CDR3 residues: CASSPGTSGSGDTQYF. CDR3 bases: TGTGCCAGCAGCCCAGGGACTAGCGGGAGCGGAGATACGCAGTATTTT.

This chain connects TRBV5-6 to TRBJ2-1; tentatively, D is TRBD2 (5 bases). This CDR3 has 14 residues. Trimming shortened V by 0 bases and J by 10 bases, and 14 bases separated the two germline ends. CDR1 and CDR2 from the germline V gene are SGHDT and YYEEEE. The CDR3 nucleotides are TGTGCCAGCAGCTTGGAGATTAGCGCGAACGAGCAGTTCTTC. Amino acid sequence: CASSLEISANEQFF.

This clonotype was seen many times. The CDR3 here is CSATVGVRREQYF. The CDR3 DNA follows: TGCAGTGCCACCGTGGGAGTTCGACGAGAGCAGTACTTC. The V call is TRBV20-1, the J call TRBJ2-7; tentatively, D is TRBD2 (5 bases). Germline assignment: CDR1 DFQATT and CDR2 SNEGSKA (reference sequence). This CDR3 contains 13 residues. The germline V and J ends were trimmed by 6 bases and 7 bases, with 19 bases remaining between them.

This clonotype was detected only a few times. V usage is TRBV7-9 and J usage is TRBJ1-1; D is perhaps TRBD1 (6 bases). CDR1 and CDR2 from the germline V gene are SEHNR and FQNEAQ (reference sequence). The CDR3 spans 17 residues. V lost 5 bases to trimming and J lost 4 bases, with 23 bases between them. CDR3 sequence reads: CASSRRAGAKMGTEAFF. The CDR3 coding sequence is TGTGCCAGCAGCCGCCGGGCAGGGGCAAAAATGGGCACTGAAGCTTTCTTT.

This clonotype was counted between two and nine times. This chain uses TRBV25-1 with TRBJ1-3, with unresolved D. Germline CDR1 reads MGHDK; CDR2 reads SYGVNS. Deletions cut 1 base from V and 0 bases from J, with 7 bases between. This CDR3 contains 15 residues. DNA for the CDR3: TGTGCCAGCAGTGAATCGGGAGCCTCTGGAAACACCATATATTTT. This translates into CASSESGASGNTIYF.

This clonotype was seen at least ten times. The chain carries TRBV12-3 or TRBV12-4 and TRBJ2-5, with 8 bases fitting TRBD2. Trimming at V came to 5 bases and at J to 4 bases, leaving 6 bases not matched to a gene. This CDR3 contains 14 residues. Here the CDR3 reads CASSTALAGETQYF. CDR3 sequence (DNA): TGTGCCAGCAGTACGGCCCTAGCGGGAGAGACCCAGTACTTC.

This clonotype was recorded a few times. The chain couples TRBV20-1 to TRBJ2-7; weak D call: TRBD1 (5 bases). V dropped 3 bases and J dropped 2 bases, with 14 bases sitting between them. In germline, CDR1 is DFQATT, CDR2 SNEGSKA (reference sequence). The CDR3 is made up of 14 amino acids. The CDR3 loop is CSARHADTPYEQYF. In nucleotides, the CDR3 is TGCAGTGCTAGGCATGCGGACACACCCTACGAGCAGTACTTC.

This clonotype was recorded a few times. The CDR3 DNA sequence: TGTGCCAGCTCATCTCCGGGACAGGGAGTGGAGACCCAGTACTTC. Protein: CASSSPGQGVETQYF. The V and J genes are TRBV18 and TRBJ2-5, with 9 positions matching TRBD1. The CDR3 length is 15 residues. Trimming at V came to 5 bases and at J to 5 bases, leaving 9 bases not matched to a gene. Germline CDR1 and CDR2: KGHSH and LQKENI.

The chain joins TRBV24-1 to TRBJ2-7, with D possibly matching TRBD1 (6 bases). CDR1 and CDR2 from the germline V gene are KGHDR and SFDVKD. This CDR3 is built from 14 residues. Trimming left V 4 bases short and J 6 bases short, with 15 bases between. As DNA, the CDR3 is TGTGCCACCAGTGACCCCAACAGGGCCCGCGAGCAGTACGTC. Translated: CATSDPNRAREQYV.

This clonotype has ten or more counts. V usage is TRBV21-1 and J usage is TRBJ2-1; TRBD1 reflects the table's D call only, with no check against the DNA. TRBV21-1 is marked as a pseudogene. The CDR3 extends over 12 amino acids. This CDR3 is CASHGTADEQFF. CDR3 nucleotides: TGTGCCAGCCACGGGACCGCGGATGAGCAGTTCTTC.

CDR3 in DNA: TGTGCCAGCAGTGTAAGTGGACTAGCGGGATCCAATGAGCAGTTCTTC. Its translation is CASSVSGLAGSNEQFF. The chain employs TRBV25-1 and TRBJ2-1; 12 bases are a match to TRBD2. Trimming at V came to 4 bases and at J to 6 bases, leaving 7 bases not matched to a gene. The germline CDR1 and CDR2 sequences are MGHDK and SYGVNS. The CDR3 is 16 amino acids. The full variable domain, completed using reference TRBV25-1 and TRBJ2-1, is EADIYQTPRYLVIGTGKKITLECSQTMGHDKMYWYQQDPGMELHLIHYSYGVNSTEKGDLSSESTVSRIRTEHFPLTLESARPSHTSQYLCASSVSGLAGSNEQFFGPGTRLTVL.

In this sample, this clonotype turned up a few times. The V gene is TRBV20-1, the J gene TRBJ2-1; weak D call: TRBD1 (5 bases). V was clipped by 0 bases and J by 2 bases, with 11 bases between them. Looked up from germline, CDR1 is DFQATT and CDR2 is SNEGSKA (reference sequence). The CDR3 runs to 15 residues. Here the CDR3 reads CSARDWQGPYNEQFF. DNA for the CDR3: TGCAGTGCTAGAGATTGGCAGGGCCCCTACAATGAGCAGTTCTTC.

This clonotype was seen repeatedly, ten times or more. CDR3 sequence reads: CASSLEQGQGSYGYTF. The CDR3 coding sequence is TGCGCCAGCAGCTTGGAGCAGGGACAGGGCTCCTATGGCTACACCTTC. This chain joins TRBV5-1 and TRBJ1-2, with 9 positions matching TRBD1. The CDR3 is 16 residues long. Germline-derived CDR1 and CDR2 are SGHRS and YFSETQ. V was clipped by 0 bases and J by 4 bases; unmatched bases: 7.